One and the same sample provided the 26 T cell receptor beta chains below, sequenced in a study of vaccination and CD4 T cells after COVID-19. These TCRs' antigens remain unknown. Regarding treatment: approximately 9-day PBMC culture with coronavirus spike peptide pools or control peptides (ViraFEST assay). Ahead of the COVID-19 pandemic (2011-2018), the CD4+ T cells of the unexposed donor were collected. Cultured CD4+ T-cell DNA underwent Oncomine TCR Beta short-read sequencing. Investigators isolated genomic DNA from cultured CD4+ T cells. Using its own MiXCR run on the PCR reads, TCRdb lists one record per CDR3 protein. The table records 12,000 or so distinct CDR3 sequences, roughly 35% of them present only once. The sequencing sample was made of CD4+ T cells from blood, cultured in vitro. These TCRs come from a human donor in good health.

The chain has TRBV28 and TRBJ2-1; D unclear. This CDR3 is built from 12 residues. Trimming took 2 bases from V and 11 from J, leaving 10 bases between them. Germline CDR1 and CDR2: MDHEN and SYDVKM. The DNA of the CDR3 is TGTGCCAGCAGTTTAGAGCAAAGGAAGCAGTTCTTC. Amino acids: CASSLEQRKQFF.

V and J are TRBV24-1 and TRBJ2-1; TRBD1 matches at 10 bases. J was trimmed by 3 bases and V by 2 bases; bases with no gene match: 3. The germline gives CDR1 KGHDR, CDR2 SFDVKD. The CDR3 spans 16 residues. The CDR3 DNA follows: TGTGCCACCAGTGATTGGGGGACAGGGGACTACAATGAGCAGTTCTTC. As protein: CATSDWGTGDYNEQFF.

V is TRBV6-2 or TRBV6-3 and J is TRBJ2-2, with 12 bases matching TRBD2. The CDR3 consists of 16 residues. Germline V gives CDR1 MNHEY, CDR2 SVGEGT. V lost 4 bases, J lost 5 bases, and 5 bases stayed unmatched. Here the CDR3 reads CASSFLAGGKTGELFF. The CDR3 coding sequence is TGTGCCAGCAGTTTCCTAGCGGGAGGGAAAACCGGGGAGCTGTTTTTT.

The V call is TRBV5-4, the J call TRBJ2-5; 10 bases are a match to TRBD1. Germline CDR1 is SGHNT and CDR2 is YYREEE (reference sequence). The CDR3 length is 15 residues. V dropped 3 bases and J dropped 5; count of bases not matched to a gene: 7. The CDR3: CASSSIQGQGETQYF. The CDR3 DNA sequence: TGTGCCAGCAGCTCGATACAGGGACAGGGGGAGACCCAGTACTTC.

The CDR3 nucleotides are TGTGCCAGTAGTCTCAGACCTACAGGGGATACGCAGTATTTT. Its protein product is CASSLRPTGDTQYF. This chain uses TRBV19 with TRBJ2-3, with D perhaps TRBD1 (6 bases). Germline assignment: CDR1 LNHDA and CDR2 SQIVND (reference sequence). The V end was cut by 5 bases, the J end by 6 bases, with 15 bases between. The CDR3 totals 14 residues. Full variable domain (missing parts from reference TRBV19 and TRBJ2-3): DGGITQSPKYLFRKEGQNVTLSCEQNLNHDAMYWYRQDPGQGLRLIYYSQIVNDFQKGDIAEGYSVSREKKESFPLTVTSAQKNPTAFYLCASSLRPTGDTQYFGPGTRLTVL.

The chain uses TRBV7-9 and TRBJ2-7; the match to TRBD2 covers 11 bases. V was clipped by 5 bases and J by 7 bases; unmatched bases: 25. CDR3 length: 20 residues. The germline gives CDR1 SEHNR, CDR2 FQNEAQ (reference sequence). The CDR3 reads CASSLYPDRGLLAGEVEQYF. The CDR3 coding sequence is TGTGCCAGCAGCCTATACCCGGACAGGGGATTACTAGCGGGAGAAGTGGAGCAGTACTTC.

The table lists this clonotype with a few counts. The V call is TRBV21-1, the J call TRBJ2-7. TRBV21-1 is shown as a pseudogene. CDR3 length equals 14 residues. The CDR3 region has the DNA TGTGCCAGCAGCAAAGTTCGAGCATCCTACGAGCAGTACTTC. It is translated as CASSKVRASYEQYF.

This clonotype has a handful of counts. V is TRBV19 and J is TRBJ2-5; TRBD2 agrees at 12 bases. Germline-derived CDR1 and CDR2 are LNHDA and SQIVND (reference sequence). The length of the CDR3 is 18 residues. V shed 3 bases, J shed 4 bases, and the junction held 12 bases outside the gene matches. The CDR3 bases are TGTGCCAGTAGTATGACAACTCGGACTAGCGGGGTTCGAGAGACCCAGTACTTC. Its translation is CASSMTTRTSGVRETQYF.

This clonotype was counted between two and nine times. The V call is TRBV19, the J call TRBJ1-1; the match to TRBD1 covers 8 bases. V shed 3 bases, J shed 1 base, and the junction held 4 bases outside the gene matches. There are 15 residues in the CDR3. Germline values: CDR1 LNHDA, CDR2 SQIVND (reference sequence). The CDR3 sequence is CASSIQGAQNTEAFF. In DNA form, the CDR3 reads TGTGCCAGTAGTATTCAGGGGGCCCAGAACACTGAAGCTTTCTTT.

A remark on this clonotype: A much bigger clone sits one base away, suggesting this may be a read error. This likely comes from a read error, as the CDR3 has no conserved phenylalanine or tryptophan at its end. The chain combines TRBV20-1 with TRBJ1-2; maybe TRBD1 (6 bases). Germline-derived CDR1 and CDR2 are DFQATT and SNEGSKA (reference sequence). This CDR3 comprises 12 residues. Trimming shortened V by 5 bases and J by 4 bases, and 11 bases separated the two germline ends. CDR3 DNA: TGCAGTGCTCCGGACAGCCGCTATGGCTACACCCTC. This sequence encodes CSAPDSRYGYTL.

CDR3 loop: CASRDGTSGRWSTDTQYF. The CDR3 nucleotides read TGTGCCAGCAGGGACGGGACTAGCGGGAGATGGAGCACAGATACGCAGTATTTT. The chain joins TRBV2 to TRBJ2-3; the match to TRBD2 covers 14 bases. CDR1 is SNHLY and CDR2 is FYNNEI in the germline V gene. V dropped 6 bases and J dropped 0; count of bases not matched to a gene: 8. The CDR3 is made up of 18 amino acids.

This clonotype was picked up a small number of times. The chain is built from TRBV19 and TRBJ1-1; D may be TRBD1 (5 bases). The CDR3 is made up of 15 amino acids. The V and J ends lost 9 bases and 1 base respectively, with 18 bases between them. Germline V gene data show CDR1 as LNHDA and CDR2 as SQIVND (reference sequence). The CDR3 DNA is TGTGCCAGCATTGCACCGGGACCGAGGAACACTGAAGCTTTCTTT. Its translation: CASIAPGPRNTEAFF.

CDR3 nucleotide sequence: TGCGCCAGCAACGAGGGTATTGAGCAGTTCTTC. It is translated as CASNEGIEQFF. V is TRBV5-1 and J is TRBJ2-1; D may be TRBD2 (5 bases). The CDR3 loop spans 11 amino acids. CDR1 and CDR2 (germline): SGHRS, YFSETQ. V lost 6 bases to trimming and J lost 9 bases, with 10 bases between them. Full variable domain (remainder filled in from reference TRBV5-1 and TRBJ2-1): KAGVTQTPRYLIKTRGQQVTLSCSPISGHRSVSWYQQTPGQGLQFLFEYFSETQRNKGNFPGRFSGRQFSNSRSEMNVSTLELGDSALYLCASNEGIEQFFGPGTRLTVL.

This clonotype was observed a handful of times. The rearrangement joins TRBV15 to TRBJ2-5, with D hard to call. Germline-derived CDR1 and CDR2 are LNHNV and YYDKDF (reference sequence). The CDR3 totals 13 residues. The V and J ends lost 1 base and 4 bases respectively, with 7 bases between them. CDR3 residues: CATSRVWRETQYF. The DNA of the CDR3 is TGTGCCACCAGCAGAGTATGGAGAGAGACCCAGTACTTC.

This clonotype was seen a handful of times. CDR3: CASSLTGAIRSTDTQYF. DNA for the CDR3: TGTGCCAGCAGCTTAACGGGGGCTATTCGAAGCACAGATACGCAGTATTTT. The rearrangement uses TRBV7-3 and TRBJ2-3, with D possibly matching TRBD1 (6 bases). Deletions cut 0 bases from V and 0 bases from J, with 13 bases between. The CDR3 spans 17 residues. The germline gives CDR1 SGHTA, CDR2 FQGTGA.

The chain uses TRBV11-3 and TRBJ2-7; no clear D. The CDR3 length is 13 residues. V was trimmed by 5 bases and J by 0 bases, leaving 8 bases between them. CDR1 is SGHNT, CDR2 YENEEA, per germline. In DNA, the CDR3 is TGTGCCAGCAGCCCTTCCAACTCCTACGAGCAGTACTTC. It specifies CASSPSNSYEQYF.

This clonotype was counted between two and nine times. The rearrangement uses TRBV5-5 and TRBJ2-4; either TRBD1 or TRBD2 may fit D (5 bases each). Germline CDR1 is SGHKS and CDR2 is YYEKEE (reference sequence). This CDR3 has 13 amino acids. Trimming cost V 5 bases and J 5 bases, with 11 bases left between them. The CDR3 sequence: CASSSGPQNIQYF. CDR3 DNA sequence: TGTGCCAGCAGTTCGGGACCCCAAAACATTCAGTACTTC.

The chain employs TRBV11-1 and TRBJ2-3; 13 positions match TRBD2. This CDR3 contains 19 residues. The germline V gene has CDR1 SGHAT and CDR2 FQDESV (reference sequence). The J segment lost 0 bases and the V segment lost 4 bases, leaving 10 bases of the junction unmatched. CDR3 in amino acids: CASSSSRTSGGSSTDTQYF. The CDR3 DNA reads TGTGCCAGCAGCTCGTCGAGGACTAGCGGGGGATCTAGCACAGATACGCAGTATTTT.

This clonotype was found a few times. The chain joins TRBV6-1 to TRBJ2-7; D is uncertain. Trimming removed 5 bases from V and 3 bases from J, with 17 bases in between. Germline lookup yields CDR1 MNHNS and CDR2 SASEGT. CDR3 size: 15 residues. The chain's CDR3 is CASSQKSNSHYEQYF. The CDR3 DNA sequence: TGTGCCAGCAGTCAAAAAAGTAATTCACACTACGAGCAGTACTTC.

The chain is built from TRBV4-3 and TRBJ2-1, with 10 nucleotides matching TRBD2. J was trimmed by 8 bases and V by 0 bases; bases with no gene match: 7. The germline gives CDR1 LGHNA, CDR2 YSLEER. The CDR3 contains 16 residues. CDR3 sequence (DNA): TGCGCCAGCAGCCAAGACCTAGCGGGAGCCAACGATGAGCAGTTCTTC. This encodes CASSQDLAGANDEQFF.

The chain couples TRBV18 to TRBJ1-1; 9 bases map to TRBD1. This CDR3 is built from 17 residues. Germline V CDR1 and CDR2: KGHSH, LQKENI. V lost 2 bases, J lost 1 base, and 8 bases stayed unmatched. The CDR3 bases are TGTGCCAGCTCACCAAACAGGGGGCGACCGGGGAACACTGAAGCTTTCTTT. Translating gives CASSPNRGRPGNTEAFF.

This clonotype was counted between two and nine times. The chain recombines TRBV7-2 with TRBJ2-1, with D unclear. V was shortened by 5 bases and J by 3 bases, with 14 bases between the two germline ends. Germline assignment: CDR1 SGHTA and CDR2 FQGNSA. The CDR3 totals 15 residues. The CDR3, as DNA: TGTGCCAGCAGCCCCGGAACTGGGGTCTACAATGAGCAGTTCTTC. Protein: CASSPGTGVYNEQFF. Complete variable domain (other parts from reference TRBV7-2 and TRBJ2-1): GAGVSQSPSNKVTEKGKDVELRCDPISGHTALYWYRQSLGQGLEFLIYFQGNSAPDKSGLPSDRFSAERTGGSVSTLTIQRTQQEDSAVYLCASSPGTGVYNEQFFGPGTRLTVL.

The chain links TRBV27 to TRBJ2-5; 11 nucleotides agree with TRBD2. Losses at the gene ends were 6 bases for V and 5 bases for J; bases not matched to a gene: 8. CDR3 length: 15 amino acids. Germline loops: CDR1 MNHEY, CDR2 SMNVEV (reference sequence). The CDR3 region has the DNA TGTGCCAGCAGCCGCCTGACTAGCGGGAATGAGACCCAGTACTTC. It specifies CASSRLTSGNETQYF.

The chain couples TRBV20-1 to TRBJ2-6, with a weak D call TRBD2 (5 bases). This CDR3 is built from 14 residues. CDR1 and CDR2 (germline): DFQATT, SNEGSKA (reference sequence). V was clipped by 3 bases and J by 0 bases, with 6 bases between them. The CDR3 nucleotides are TGCAGTGCTAGGAGCGGCTCTGGGGCCAACGTCCTGACTTTC. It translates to CSARSGSGANVLTF.

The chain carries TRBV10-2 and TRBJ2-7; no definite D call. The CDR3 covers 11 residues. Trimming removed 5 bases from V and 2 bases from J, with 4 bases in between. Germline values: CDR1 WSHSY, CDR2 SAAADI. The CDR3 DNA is TGCGCCAGCAGTAATGCCTACGAGCAGTACTTC. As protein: CASSNAYEQYF.

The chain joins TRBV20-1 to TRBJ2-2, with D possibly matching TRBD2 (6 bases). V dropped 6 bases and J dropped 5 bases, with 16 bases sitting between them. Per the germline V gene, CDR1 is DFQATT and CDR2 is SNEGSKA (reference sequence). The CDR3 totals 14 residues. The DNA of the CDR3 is TGCAGTGCCGGGGGAGCGGCGGGGACCGGGGAGCTGTTTTTT. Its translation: CSAGGAAGTGELFF.